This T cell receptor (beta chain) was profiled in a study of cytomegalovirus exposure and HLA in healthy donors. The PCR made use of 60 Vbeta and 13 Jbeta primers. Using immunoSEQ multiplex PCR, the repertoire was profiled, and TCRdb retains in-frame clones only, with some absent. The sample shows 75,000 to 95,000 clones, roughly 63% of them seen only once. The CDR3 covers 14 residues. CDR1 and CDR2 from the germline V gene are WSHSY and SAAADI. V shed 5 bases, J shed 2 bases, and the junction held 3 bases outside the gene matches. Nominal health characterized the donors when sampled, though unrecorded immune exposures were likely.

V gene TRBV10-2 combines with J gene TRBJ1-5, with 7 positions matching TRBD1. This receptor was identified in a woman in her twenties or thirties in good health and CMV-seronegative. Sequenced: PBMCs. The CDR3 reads CASSTGVGNQPQHF. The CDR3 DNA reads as TGCGCCAGCAGTACAGGGGTAGGCAATCAGCCCCAGCATTTT.